The clone carrying this TCR beta chain turned up a few times. The entry originates in a study of blood T cell repertoires in COVID-19. The CDR3 runs 13 residues. The V and J ends lost 6 bases and 4 bases respectively, with 10 bases between them. Germline CDR1 MNHNY, CDR2 SVGAGI (reference sequence). Original processing notes: The assay estimated nucleated cells by amplifying reference gene primers. The data were produced by immunoSEQ multiplex PCR, yet TCRdb's version contains in-frame clones alone and is incomplete. The V and J calls and clone size were taken over from that table, and D and trimming were inferred from the DNA. The profile shows roughly 250,000 clones, 80% to 85% of them singletons.

Material: peripheral blood. The V gene is TRBV6-6, the J gene TRBJ1-3; maybe TRBD1 (6 bases). This TCR derives from a middle-aged man with active or convalescent COVID-19. CDR3 nucleotide sequence: TGTGCCAGCAGGTTCAGGGGAGGAAACACCATATATTTT. This gives the protein CASRFRGGNTIYF.